The rows below give T cell receptor beta chains drawn from one sample of a study of cytomegalovirus exposure and HLA in healthy donors. The data were produced by immunoSEQ multiplex PCR, yet TCRdb's version contains in-frame clones alone and is incomplete. The profile shows almost 200,000 clones, around 78% of them singletons. Sample: PBMCs. All receptors come from a man aged 25 to 40 in good health and CMV-seronegative. The CDR3 runs from the conserved cysteine through the conserved F or W. D genes are given only for firm matches. A row's size may be missing; if present it is once, few, many or a size class.

size	J	length	D	V	CDR3	DNA
few	TRBJ2-1	15	TRBD2	TRBV11-2	CASSSTSGRENEQFF	TGTGCCAGCAGCTCTACTAGCGGGAGGGAAAATGAGCAGTTCTTC
-	TRBJ2-3	13	-	TRBV5-6	CASSLFQTDTQYF	TGTGCCAGCAGCTTGTTTCAGACAGATACGCAGTATTTT
once	TRBJ2-7	14	TRBD2	TRBV5-1	CASSLDLAGYEQYF	TGCGCCAGCAGCTTGGACCTAGCGGGCTACGAGCAGTACTTC
-	TRBJ2-1	15	TRBD2	TRBV9	CASSTKAGEVLEQFF	TGTGCCAGCAGCACTAAAGCGGGAGAGGTCTTAGAGCAGTTCTTC
-	TRBJ2-7	15	-	TRBV2	CASSPTGTGTYEQYF	TGTGCCAGCAGCCCCACCGGGACTGGGACCTACGAGCAGTACTTC
-	TRBJ2-1	15	TRBD2	TRBV10-3	CAISEREVGDVEQFF	TGTGCCATCAGCGAGCGGGAGGTGGGGGATGTTGAGCAGTTCTTC
-	TRBJ1-6	13	-	TRBV6-1	CAAWSGYNSPLHF	TGTGCCGCTTGGAGTGGTTATAATTCACCCCTCCACTTT
few	TRBJ2-5	13	-	TRBV7-3	CASSLGGRETQYF	TGTGCCAGCAGCTTAGGAGGACGGGAGACCCAGTACTTC
-	TRBJ1-5	14	TRBD1	TRBV19	CASSTGQSNQPQHF	TGTGCCAGTAGTACGGGACAGTCCAATCAGCCCCAGCATTTT
-	TRBJ2-7	15	TRBD2	TRBV6-5	CASSQPRAGVYEQYF	TGTGCCAGCAGTCAGCCCCGAGCGGGAGTTTACGAGCAGTACTTC
-	TRBJ2-7	15	-	TRBV6-5	CASSGRGAGSYEQYF	TGTGCCAGCAGTGGACGGGGTGCAGGATCCTACGAGCAGTACTTC